Listed below are T cell receptor beta chains from one sample, sequenced in a study of identical twins. TCRdb independently ran MiXCR on the 5' RACE reads; one entry per CDR3 protein. This sample yields a few hundred thousand distinct CDR3 sequences, of which 18% are seen a single time; about 12% belongs to the top ten. The sample was naive T cells sorted from blood. The receptors come from a man aged 50-60 years in good health. The CDR3 runs from the conserved cysteine through the conserved F or W. D genes are given only for firm matches. The size of a clone is reported for some rows only, either as once, few or many, or as a class for expanded clones.

cdr3_aa,cdr3_nt,j_call,clone_size,v_call,d_call
CSARGGVSYEQYF,TGCAGTGCTAGAGGGGGCGTTTCCTACGAGCAGTACTTC,TRBJ2-7,few,TRBV20-1,.
CASSFVGEVREQFF,TGTGCCAGCAGTTTTGTGGGAGAGGTTAGGGAGCAGTTCTTC,TRBJ2-1,many,TRBV27,.
CASSLRFTGQETQYF,TGCGCCAGCAGCTTGCGTTTTACAGGACAAGAGACCCAGTACTTC,TRBJ2-5,.,TRBV5-1,.
CASSPTAGTGVINEQFF,TGTGCCAGCAGCCCCACAGCAGGGACAGGGGTAATAAATGAGCAGTTCTTC,TRBJ2-1,.,TRBV7-9,TRBD1
CASRFTTGAHEQYF,TGTGCCAGCAGATTTACGACAGGGGCCCACGAGCAGTACTTC,TRBJ2-7,.,TRBV12-3/TRBV12-4,TRBD1
CASSYPTGYNEQFF,TGTGCCAGCAGCTACCCGACAGGCTACAATGAGCAGTTCTTC,TRBJ2-1,many,TRBV5-6,.
CASGLEALEQYF,TGTGCCAGCGGGCTCGAGGCACTAGAGCAGTATTTT,TRBJ2-3,many,TRBV7-9,.
CASSLGITNTGELFF,TGCGCCAGCAGCTTGGGTATCACGAACACCGGGGAGCTGTTTTTT,TRBJ2-2,few,TRBV5-1,.
CATSDFLKATGELFF,TGTGCCACCAGTGATTTTCTAAAGGCCACCGGGGAGCTGTTTTTT,TRBJ2-2,many,TRBV24-1,.
CASSLASTTTDTQYF,TGTGCTAGCAGCTTAGCTTCGACTACCACAGATACGCAGTATTTT,TRBJ2-3,.,TRBV7-7,.
CSAQPGQRRNEQFF,TGCAGTGCACAGCCGGGACAAAGAAGGAATGAGCAGTTCTTC,TRBJ2-1,many,TRBV20-1,.
CSASGASSYNEQFF,TGCAGTGCTAGTGGGGCTTCTTCCTACAATGAGCAGTTCTTC,TRBJ2-1,few,TRBV20-1,.
CAISESETGRSTDTQYF,TGTGCCATCAGTGAGTCAGAGACGGGGAGAAGCACAGATACGCAGTATTTT,TRBJ2-3,few,TRBV10-3,.
CSVAGGQETQYF,TGCAGCGTTGCCGGGGGCCAAGAGACCCAGTACTTC,TRBJ2-5,few,TRBV29-1,.
CASSLGVGASMRETQYF,TGCGCCAGCAGCTTGGGTGTGGGAGCCTCAATGCGGGAGACCCAGTACTTC,TRBJ2-5,.,TRBV5-1,.
CASSLTGTGLHEQFF,TGTGCCAGCAGCTTAACCGGGACAGGGTTACATGAGCAGTTCTTC,TRBJ2-1,.,TRBV7-7,TRBD1
CASSYSGTPSYEQYF,TGTGCCAGCAGTTACTCTGGGACGCCTTCCTACGAGCAGTACTTC,TRBJ2-7,few,TRBV6-5,.
CSARWGSLDNEQFF,TGCAGTGCTAGGTGGGGGAGTCTCGACAATGAGCAGTTCTTC,TRBJ2-1,few,TRBV20-1,.
CASSPPATRRETQYF,TGTGCCAGCAGCCCCCCCGCGACCCGACGCGAGACCCAGTACTTC,TRBJ2-5,few,TRBV7-2,.
CASRRQGSATNYGYTF,TGTGCCAGCAGGCGACAGGGAAGTGCCACTAACTATGGCTACACCTTC,TRBJ1-2,.,TRBV5-5,TRBD1
CASSFPMGLGYSTDTQYF,TGTGCCAGCAGTTTCCCAATGGGTCTGGGCTATAGCACAGATACGCAGTATTTT,TRBJ2-3,.,TRBV6-2/TRBV6-3,.
CASSYSWGRVNEQFF,TGTGCCAGCAGTTACTCGTGGGGGAGGGTCAATGAGCAGTTCTTC,TRBJ2-1,many,TRBV6-2/TRBV6-3,TRBD2
CASSLVGGGVSYEQYF,TGTGCCAGCAGCTTAGTTGGTGGGGGCGTCTCCTACGAGCAGTACTTC,TRBJ2-7,.,TRBV7-8,.
CASSQARAPLHF,TGTGCCAGCAGCCAAGCGCGCGCACCCCTCCACTTT,TRBJ1-6,many,TRBV3-1,.
CASSPRTGGTYNEQFF,TGTGCCAGCAGCCCAAGGACAGGGGGCACCTACAATGAGCAGTTCTTC,TRBJ2-1,few,TRBV7-9,TRBD1
CASSLEVGNYGYTF,TGCGCCAGCAGCTTGGAGGTGGGGAACTATGGCTACACCTTC,TRBJ1-2,.,TRBV5-1,.
CASSAHVGDEQFF,TGTGCCAGCTCAGCACACGTGGGCGATGAGCAGTTCTTC,TRBJ2-1,.,TRBV18,.
CASTASTDTQYF,TGTGCCAGCACCGCGTCCACAGATACGCAGTATTTT,TRBJ2-3,.,TRBV7-2,.
CASSFETGGSYEQYF,TGTGCCAGCAGCTTCGAGACAGGGGGCTCCTACGAGCAGTACTTC,TRBJ2-7,few,TRBV11-1,TRBD1
CASSREGYGYTF,TGCGCCAGCAGCAGGGAAGGGTATGGCTACACCTTC,TRBJ1-2,.,TRBV10-2,.
CASSATSGRPIGYEQYF,TGTGCCAGCAGTGCCACTAGCGGGAGGCCCATAGGCTACGAGCAGTACTTC,TRBJ2-7,many,TRBV6-1,TRBD2
CASSPDRENYGYTF,TGTGCCAGCAGCCCAGACAGGGAGAACTATGGCTACACCTTC,TRBJ1-2,many,TRBV5-6,TRBD1
CASSLGVFGGKSTDTQYF,TGTGCCAGCAGCTTAGGCGTCTTCGGGGGTAAAAGCACAGATACGCAGTATTTT,TRBJ2-3,.,TRBV7-8,.
CASSWTSGGHSSTDTQYF,TGTGCCAGCTCCTGGACTAGCGGGGGGCATTCTAGCACAGATACGCAGTATTTT,TRBJ2-3,few,TRBV2,TRBD2
CSADLRESNYNEQFF,TGCAGCGCCGACCTGCGGGAGTCTAACTACAATGAGCAGTTCTTC,TRBJ2-1,many,TRBV29-1,TRBD2
CASSYGQTNSPLHF,TGTGCCAGCAGCTATGGACAGACTAATTCACCCCTCCACTTT,TRBJ1-6,few,TRBV7-2,.
CASSYLLSGAYEQYF,TGTGCCAGCAGTTACTTATTGTCTGGAGCCTACGAGCAGTACTTC,TRBJ2-7,many,TRBV6-5,.
CASSYSVGQGHVNQPQHF,TGTGCCAGCAGTTACTCGGTTGGACAGGGACATGTCAATCAGCCCCAGCATTTT,TRBJ1-5,few,TRBV6-5,TRBD1
CSASRLAGDGETQYF,TGCAGTGCTAGCCGACTAGCGGGAGATGGGGAGACCCAGTACTTC,TRBJ2-5,.,TRBV20-1,TRBD2
CASSPDKENSPLHF,TGCGCCAGCTCCCCCGACAAAGAGAATTCACCCCTCCACTTT,TRBJ1-6,many,TRBV5-1,.
CAIRPGQRIQETQYF,TGTGCCATCAGACCGGGACAACGGATTCAAGAGACCCAGTACTTC,TRBJ2-5,.,TRBV10-3,.
CATGPPREQYF,TGTGCTACAGGGCCCCCGCGCGAGCAGTACTTC,TRBJ2-7,many,TRBV28,.
CASSTQGADTGELFF,TGTGCCAGCAGCACCCAAGGGGCGGACACCGGGGAGCTGTTTTTT,TRBJ2-2,few,TRBV7-9,.
CATSDRRSSYEQYF,TGTGCCACCAGCGACAGGCGCAGCTCCTACGAGCAGTACTTC,TRBJ2-7,many,TRBV15,.
CASSLSPGQDNTEAFF,TGCGCCAGCAGCCTATCCCCAGGACAAGACAACACTGAAGCTTTCTTT,TRBJ1-1,many,TRBV4-3,.
CASSLGGGRSYNEQFF,TGTGCCAGCAGCTTAGGAGGCGGGCGTTCCTACAATGAGCAGTTCTTC,TRBJ2-1,.,TRBV7-9,.
CASSLLVRDRAQHF,TGTGCCAGCAGCTTGCTTGTAAGGGATCGGGCCCAGCATTTT,TRBJ1-5,.,TRBV5-5,.
CASTPGGLSTDTQYF,TGTGCCAGCACCCCAGGAGGGCTTAGCACAGATACGCAGTATTTT,TRBJ2-3,.,TRBV7-6,.
CATSRAGLYPVAFF,TGTGCCACCAGCAGAGCGGGTCTTTACCCTGTGGCTTTCTTT,TRBJ1-1,.,TRBV15,.
CASSPSPGTQYF,TGTGCCAGCAGCCCCTCCCCCGGCACCCAGTACTTC,TRBJ2-5,few,TRBV7-8,.
CASSELAGVGETQYF,TGTGCCAGCAGCGAACTAGCGGGAGTTGGGGAGACCCAGTACTTC,TRBJ2-5,.,TRBV6-1,TRBD2
CASSLGPGEYYNEQFF,TGTGCCAGCAGCTTAGGCCCCGGGGAATACTACAATGAGCAGTTCTTC,TRBJ2-1,many,TRBV13,.
CASSSGTSDSPLHF,TGCGCCAGCAGCTCCGGGACATCCGATTCACCCCTCCACTTT,TRBJ1-6,few,TRBV5-1,.
CASSDPHSGANVLTF,TGTGCCAGCAGTGACCCCCACTCTGGGGCCAACGTCCTGACTTTC,TRBJ2-6,.,TRBV6-1,.